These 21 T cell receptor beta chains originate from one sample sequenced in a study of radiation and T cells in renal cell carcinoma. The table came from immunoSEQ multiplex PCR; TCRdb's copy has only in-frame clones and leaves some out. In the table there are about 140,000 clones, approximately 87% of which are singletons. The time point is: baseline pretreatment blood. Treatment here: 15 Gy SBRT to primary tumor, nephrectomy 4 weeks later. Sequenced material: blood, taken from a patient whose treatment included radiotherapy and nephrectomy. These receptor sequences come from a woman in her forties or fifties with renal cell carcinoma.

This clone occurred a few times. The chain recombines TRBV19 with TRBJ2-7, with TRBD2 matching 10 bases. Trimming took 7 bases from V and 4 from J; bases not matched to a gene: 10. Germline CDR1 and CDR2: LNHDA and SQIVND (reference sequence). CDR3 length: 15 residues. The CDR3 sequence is CASNPSGSAPYEQYF. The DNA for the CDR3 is TGTGCCAGTAATCCTAGCGGGAGCGCTCCGTACGAGCAGTACTTC.

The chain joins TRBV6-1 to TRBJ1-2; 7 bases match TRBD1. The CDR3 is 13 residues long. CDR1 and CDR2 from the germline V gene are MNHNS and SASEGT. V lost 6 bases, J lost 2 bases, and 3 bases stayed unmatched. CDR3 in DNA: TGTGCCAGCAGGGACAGGTCAAACTATGGCTACACCTTC. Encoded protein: CASRDRSNYGYTF.

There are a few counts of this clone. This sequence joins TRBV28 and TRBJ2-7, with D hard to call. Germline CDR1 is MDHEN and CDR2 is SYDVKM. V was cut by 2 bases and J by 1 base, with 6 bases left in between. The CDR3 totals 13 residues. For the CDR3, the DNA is TGTGCCAGCAGTTTAACAGAATCCTACGAGCAGTACTTC. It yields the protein CASSLTESYEQYF.

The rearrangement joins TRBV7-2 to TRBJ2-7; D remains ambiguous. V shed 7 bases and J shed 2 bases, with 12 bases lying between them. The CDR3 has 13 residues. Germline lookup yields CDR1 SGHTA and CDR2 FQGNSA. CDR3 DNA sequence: TGTGCCAGCACCACTTCCGCCCCCTACGAGCAGTACTTC. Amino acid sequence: CASTTSAPYEQYF.

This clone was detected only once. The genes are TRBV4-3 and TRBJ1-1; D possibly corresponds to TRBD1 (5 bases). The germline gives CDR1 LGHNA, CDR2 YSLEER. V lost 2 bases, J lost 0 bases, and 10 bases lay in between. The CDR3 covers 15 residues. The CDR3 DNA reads TGCGCCAGCAGCCAATTTTGGGGGATGAACACTGAAGCTTTCTTT. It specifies CASSQFWGMNTEAFF.

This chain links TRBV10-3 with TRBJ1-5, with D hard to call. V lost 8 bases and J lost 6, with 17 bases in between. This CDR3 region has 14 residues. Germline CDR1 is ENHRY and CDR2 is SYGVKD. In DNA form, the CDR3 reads TGTGCCATCCCTGATCCACTCGGGAGTCAGCCCCAGCATTTT. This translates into CAIPDPLGSQPQHF.

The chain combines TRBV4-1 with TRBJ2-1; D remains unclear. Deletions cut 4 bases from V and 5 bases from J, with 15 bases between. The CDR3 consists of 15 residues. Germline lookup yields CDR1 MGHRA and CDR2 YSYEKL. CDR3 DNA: TGCGCCAGCAGCCTACTCATTAGCCCCCACAATGAGCAGTTCTTC. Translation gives CASSLLISPHNEQFF.

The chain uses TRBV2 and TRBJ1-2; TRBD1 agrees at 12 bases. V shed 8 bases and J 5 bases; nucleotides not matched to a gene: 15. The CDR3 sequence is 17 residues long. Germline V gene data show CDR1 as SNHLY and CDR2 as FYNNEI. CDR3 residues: CASQPIPGQGALYGYTF. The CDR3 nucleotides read TGTGCCAGCCAACCCATTCCGGGACAGGGGGCGCTGTATGGCTACACCTTC.

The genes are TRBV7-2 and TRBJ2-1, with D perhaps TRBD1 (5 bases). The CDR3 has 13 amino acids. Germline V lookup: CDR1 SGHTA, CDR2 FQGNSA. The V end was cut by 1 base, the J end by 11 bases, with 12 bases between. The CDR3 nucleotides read TGTGCCAGCAGCTTAGGACGACAGACCCAGCAGTTCTTC. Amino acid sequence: CASSLGRQTQQFF.

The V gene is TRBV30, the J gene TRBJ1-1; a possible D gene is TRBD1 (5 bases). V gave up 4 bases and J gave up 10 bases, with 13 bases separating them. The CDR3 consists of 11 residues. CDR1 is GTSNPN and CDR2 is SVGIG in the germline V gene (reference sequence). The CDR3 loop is CAWITGGRAFF. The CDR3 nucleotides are TGTGCCTGGATTACGGGGGGGAGAGCTTTCTTT.

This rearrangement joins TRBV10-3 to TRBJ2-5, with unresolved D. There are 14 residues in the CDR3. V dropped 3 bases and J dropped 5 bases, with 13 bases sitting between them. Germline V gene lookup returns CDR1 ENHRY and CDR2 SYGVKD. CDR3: CAISDFPDSETQYF. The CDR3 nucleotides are TGTGCCATCAGTGATTTTCCGGATTCTGAGACCCAGTACTTC.

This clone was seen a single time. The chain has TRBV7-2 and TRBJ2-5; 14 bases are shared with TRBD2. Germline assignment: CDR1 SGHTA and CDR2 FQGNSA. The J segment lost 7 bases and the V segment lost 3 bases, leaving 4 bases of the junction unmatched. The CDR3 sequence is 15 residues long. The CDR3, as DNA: TGTGCCAGCAGCTTGGGACTAGCGGGAGTCGGGACCCAGTACTTC. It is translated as CASSLGLAGVGTQYF.

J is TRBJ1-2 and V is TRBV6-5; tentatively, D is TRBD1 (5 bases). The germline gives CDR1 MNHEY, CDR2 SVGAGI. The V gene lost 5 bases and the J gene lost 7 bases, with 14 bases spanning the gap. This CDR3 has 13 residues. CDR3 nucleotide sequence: TGTGCCAGCAGTCGCGGGACGGAAGGTGGCTACACCTTC. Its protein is CASSRGTEGGYTF.

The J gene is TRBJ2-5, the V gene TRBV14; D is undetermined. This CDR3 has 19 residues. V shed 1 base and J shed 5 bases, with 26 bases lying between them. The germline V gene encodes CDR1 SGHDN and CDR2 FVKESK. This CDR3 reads CASSQARIESQGMRETQYF. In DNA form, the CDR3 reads TGTGCCAGCAGCCAAGCGAGAATAGAGTCCCAAGGCATGAGGGAGACCCAGTACTTC.

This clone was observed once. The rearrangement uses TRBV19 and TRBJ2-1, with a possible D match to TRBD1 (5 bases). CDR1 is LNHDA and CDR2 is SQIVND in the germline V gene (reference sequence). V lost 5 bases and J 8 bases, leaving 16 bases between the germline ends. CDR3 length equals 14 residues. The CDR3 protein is CASSYTRVRDEQFF. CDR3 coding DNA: TGTGCCAGTAGTTACACCCGGGTCAGGGATGAGCAGTTCTTC.

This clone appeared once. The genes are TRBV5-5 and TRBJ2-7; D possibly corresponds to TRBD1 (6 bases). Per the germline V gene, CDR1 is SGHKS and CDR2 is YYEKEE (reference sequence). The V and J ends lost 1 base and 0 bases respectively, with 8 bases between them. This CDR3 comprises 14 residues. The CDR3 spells CASSLRTASYEQYF. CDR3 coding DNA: TGTGCCAGCAGCTTGCGGACAGCCTCCTACGAGCAGTACTTC.

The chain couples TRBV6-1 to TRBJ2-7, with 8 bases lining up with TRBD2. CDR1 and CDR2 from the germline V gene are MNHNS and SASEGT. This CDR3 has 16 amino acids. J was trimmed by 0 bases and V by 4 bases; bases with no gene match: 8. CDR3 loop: CASSALAGLSSYEQYF. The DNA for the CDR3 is TGTGCCAGCAGTGCCCTAGCGGGCCTCTCCTCCTACGAGCAGTACTTC.

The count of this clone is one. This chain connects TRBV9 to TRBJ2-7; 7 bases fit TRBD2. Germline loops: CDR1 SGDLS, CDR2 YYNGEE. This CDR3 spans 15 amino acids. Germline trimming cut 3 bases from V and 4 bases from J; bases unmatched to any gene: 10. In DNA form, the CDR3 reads TGTGCCAGCAGCGGTGGGGGAGCGGGAAGATACGAGCAGTACTTC. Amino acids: CASSGGGAGRYEQYF.

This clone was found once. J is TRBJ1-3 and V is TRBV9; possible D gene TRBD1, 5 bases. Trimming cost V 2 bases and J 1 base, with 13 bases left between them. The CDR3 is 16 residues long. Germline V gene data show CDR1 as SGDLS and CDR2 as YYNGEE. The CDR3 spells CASSVSGTYSGNTIYF. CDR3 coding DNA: TGTGCCAGCAGCGTGTCCGGGACGTATTCTGGAAACACCATATATTTT.

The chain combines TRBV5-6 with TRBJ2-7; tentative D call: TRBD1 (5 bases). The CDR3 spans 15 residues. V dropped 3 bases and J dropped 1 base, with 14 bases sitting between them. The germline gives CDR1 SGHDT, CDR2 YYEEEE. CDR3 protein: CASSSRARGSYEQYF. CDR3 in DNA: TGTGCCAGCAGCTCTAGGGCTAGGGGATCCTACGAGCAGTACTTC.

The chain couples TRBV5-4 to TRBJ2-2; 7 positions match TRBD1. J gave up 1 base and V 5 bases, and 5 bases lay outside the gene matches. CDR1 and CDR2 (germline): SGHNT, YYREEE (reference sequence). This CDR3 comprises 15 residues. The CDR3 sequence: CASRTGTENTGELFF. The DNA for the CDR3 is TGTGCCAGCAGAACCGGGACAGAGAACACCGGGGAGCTGTTTTTT.